The clone carrying this TCR beta chain occurred many times. From RNA transcripts, TCR beta CDR3 regions were amplified. TCR CDR3 underwent first-round RT-PCR with the HTBI primer set. MiXCR, run by TCRdb on the multiplex PCR reads, gives a single entry per CDR3 protein. In the table there are 500,000 to 650,000 distinct CDR3 sequences, 12% to 15% of which are singletons. The data are from a study of T cells in Graves' hyperthyroidism and ophthalmopathy. The clonotype originates from a woman aged 40 to 55 with Graves' hyperthyroidism. Sequencing was carried out using blood.

CDR3 bases: TGTGCCAGCAGCTTAGGCGTATCCCAAGAGACCCAGTACTTC. Translation: CASSLGVSQETQYF. This sequence joins TRBV7-2 and TRBJ2-5; D gene unclear. The V gene lost 1 base and the J gene lost 1 base, with 7 bases spanning the gap. CDR1 is SGHTA and CDR2 is FQGNSA in the germline V gene. CDR3 length: 14 residues.